This TCR beta chain was retrieved from a study of post-analysis software for immune sequencing data. Across the whole study: Disease courses included relapsing-remitting, secondary progressive and progressive-relapsing multiple sclerosis. Overall study findings and caveats: Normalized Chao1 diversity was significantly reduced in patients versus controls.

In this sample, this clonotype turned up once. The antigen is not known. Every TCR beta cDNA library bore unique molecular identifiers. Roughly 490,000 cDNA molecules came from around 1 to 10 million T cells. A single record per CDR3 protein comes from TCRdb applying MiXCR to the PCR reads. In the table there are roughly 730,000 distinct CDR3 sequences, 30% of which are singletons. Sequencing was carried out using blood. The origin of this receptor is a girl aged 10 to 17 with multiple sclerosis.

The CDR3 spells CASSPVAPRGPDTQYF. The CDR3, as DNA: TGTGCCAGCAGTCCCGTGGCGCCGAGGGGGCCAGATACGCAGTATTTT. The chain uses TRBV27 and TRBJ2-3; 7 bases are a match to TRBD1. The CDR3 is 16 residues long. V trimming: 5 bases; J trimming: 4 bases; junction bases outside the gene matches: 12. CDR1 MNHEY and CDR2 SMNVEV come from the germline V gene (reference sequence).